This TCR beta chain derives from a study of blood T cell repertoires in COVID-19. Original handling: Researchers report that nucleated cell counts were estimated from reference gene primer amplification. Clones were read by immunoSEQ multiplex PCR, and TCRdb kept only the in-frame ones, dropping some. The D gene and trimming were derived from the DNA, and the V and J assignments and clone size from that table. The profile shows 250,000 to 350,000 clones, approximately 90% of them singletons. Assignment of participants to cohorts was predicated upon participant-reported clinical history. CDR1 is SGDLS, CDR2 YYNGEE, per germline. The CDR3 is 13 amino acids.

V gene TRBV9 combines with J gene TRBJ1-4; tentative D call: TRBD1 (6 bases). Sequenced input: PBMCs or T cells enriched from blood (not recorded which). The receptor was derived from a woman aged 18-29 years who had recovered from COVID-19. The CDR3 region has the DNA TGTGCGAGCCACGGACAGCCTAATGAAAAACTGTTTTTT. Its translation is CASHGQPNEKLFF.